The present TCR beta chain was sequenced within a study of cytomegalovirus exposure and HLA in healthy donors (dated 2017 in TCRdb). Background on the whole study: According to a later analysis, the 120 validation repertoires were produced on the same platform as the 666 repertoires of the first cohort. The study aimed to test whether cataloging public T cell receptors could reveal signatures of past pathogen exposure. In addition to the first cohort of hundreds of subjects, a separate validation cohort of approximately 110 different subjects was used. To predict cytomegalovirus infection status, the study brought together high-throughput TCR immunosequencing, statistical association of individual TCRs with disease status, and machine learning.

Here is what the overall study found, with its caveats: It was suggested by the authors that the approach could potentially be generalized to other disease states and immunological phenotypes. The study listed 150 to 200 TCR beta chains as associated with cytomegalovirus. A later analysis lacked HLA typing for the validation cohort, so it scored co-occurrence in that cohort across all 130 or so repertoires. Most TCR sequences were observed very rarely across donors, whereas some public TCRs were present in many individuals. Cytomegalovirus status was reported to be diagnosed by the classifier with high specificity and sensitivity in both the original and validation cohorts. A few of the identified cytomegalovirus-associated TCR beta chains were confirmed in vitro to be specific for cytomegalovirus antigens. Subsequent analysis determined that TCRs grouped into clusters in the first cohort also showed a tendency toward co-occurrence across the 90 to 150 validation repertoires, and about 94% of cluster scores exceeded 0.

Library preparation used the immunoSEQ multiplex PCR assay. In the paper's pipeline: A statistical classification framework was built for diagnosing cytomegalovirus status from the catalog of TCR beta chain sequences. TCRdb retrieved this table from immuneACCESS and kept in-frame rearrangements only. Not all clones are present; in checked studies, unresolved V genes account for under half, and no reason is known for the remainder. The DNA was the basis for D and trimming; V, J and clone size are from that table. The sample data list approximately 130,000 clones, and 85% to 90% of these were observed just once. Approximately 2% of the sample is in the top ten clones. Separate from the roughly 700-subject first cohort, the validation cohort of 120 subjects was the group to which the donors belonged. Comments on this clone: No antigen is known for it. No qualities accompany the bases; no much larger clone lies one base away.

CDR1 MNHNS and CDR2 SASEGT were looked up in the germline V gene. The germline V end is reduced by 6 bases and the J end by 7 bases; junction bases left unmatched: 6. The CDR3, from cysteine to phenylalanine, totals 15 residues. The read is trimmed to its CDR3 DNA, 45 bases read in frame from base 1. This receptor chain uses TRBV6-1 and TRBJ1-6, with 10 bases aligning to TRBD1. Sequenced material: PBMCs. This sequence originates from a woman under 30 in good health and CMV-seronegative. Read as DNA, the sequence is TGTGCCAGCAGACCCCTGGGACAGGGGAATTCACCCCTCCACTTT. This sequence encodes CASRPLGQGNSPLHF.